Below are 19 T cell receptor beta chains sequenced from a single sample in a study of T-cell memory formation after mild COVID-19. TCRdb re-called the 5' RACE reads with MiXCR, one entry per CDR3 protein. This sample carries about 470,000 distinct CDR3 sequences, more than 20% of them seen once, and the ten largest clones take approximately 13%. Sequences were obtained from PBMCs or a T cell subset sorted from them (not recorded which). Receptors originate from an adult woman who had mild COVID-19 (a few samples of this study predate the infection). Cell type and time point are not known.

V is TRBV2 and J is TRBJ2-1; no firm D call. V lost 3 bases to trimming and J lost 4 bases, with 4 bases between them. The CDR3 spans 12 residues. Germline assignment: CDR1 SNHLY and CDR2 FYNNEI. The CDR3 nucleotides are TGTGCCAGCAGTGACCTTTACAATGAGCAGTTCTTC. Residues: CASSDLYNEQFF.

This clonotype showed up just a few times. V and J are TRBV9 and TRBJ2-6; possibly TRBD2 for D (5 bases). Germline lookup yields CDR1 SGDLS and CDR2 YYNGEE. This CDR3 has 14 amino acids. Trimming left V 4 bases short and J 2 bases short, with 7 bases between. In DNA, the CDR3 is TGTGCCAGCAGCTCCGGGGCTGGGGCCAACGTCCTGACTTTC. It specifies CASSSGAGANVLTF.

The table lists this clonotype with a few counts. The chain combines TRBV2 with TRBJ2-3; the D gene is possibly TRBD1 (6 bases). CDR3 size: 13 residues. CDR1 is SNHLY, CDR2 FYNNEI, per germline. V lost 8 bases and J 2 bases, leaving 11 bases between the germline ends. The CDR3 is CASLRDNTDTQYF. In DNA form, the CDR3 reads TGTGCCAGCCTTAGGGACAACACAGATACGCAGTATTTT.

This clonotype was picked up a small number of times. This chain joins TRBV7-6 and TRBJ2-2; 7 bases fit TRBD2. Germline CDR1 SGHVS, CDR2 FNYEAQ. The CDR3 runs to 16 residues. The junction had 6 bases not matched to a gene; V was cut back by 0 bases and J by 5 bases. CDR3 DNA sequence: TGTGCCAGCAGCTTAGCTTGGGAGCGGGGAACCGGGGAGCTGTTTTTT. Its protein product is CASSLAWERGTGELFF.

This clonotype was detected a few times. The chain employs TRBV4-3 and TRBJ2-1; D is uncertain. Germline values: CDR1 LGHNA, CDR2 YSLEER. Trimming left V 6 bases short and J 5 bases short, with 11 bases between. The CDR3 runs to 13 residues. The CDR3 DNA sequence: TGCGCCAGCAGACCCGACGGCCACAATGAGCAGTTCTTC. It codes for CASRPDGHNEQFF.

The chain joins TRBV24-1 to TRBJ1-5; weak D call: TRBD1 (5 bases). V lost 4 bases, J lost 5 bases, and 17 bases lay in between. The CDR3 consists of 16 residues. Germline CDR1 reads KGHDR; CDR2 reads SFDVKD. CDR3 DNA: TGTGCCACCAGTGAGAGAGGGAGGGGAAGGGATCAGCCCCAGCATTTT. The encoded protein is CATSERGRGRDQPQHF.

V and J are TRBV7-2 and TRBJ1-4, with 8 positions matching TRBD1. The V gene's germline CDR1 is SGHTA and CDR2 FQGNSA. V lost 3 bases, J lost 3 bases, and 3 bases stayed unmatched. The CDR3 contains 15 residues. The CDR3 loop is CASSLDRASNEKLFF. CDR3 sequence (DNA): TGTGCCAGCAGCTTGGACAGGGCCTCTAATGAAAAACTGTTTTTT.

This sequence joins TRBV20-1 and TRBJ2-7; no reliable D call. Germline V lookup: CDR1 DFQATT, CDR2 SNEGSKA (reference sequence). The V end lost 2 bases, the J end lost 2 bases, and 19 bases lay between the germline ends. The CDR3 loop spans 16 amino acids. CDR3 DNA: TGCAGTGCTAGACGTGTCGGGCTAGGGCTAACCTACGAGCAGTACTTC. This codes for CSARRVGLGLTYEQYF.

This clonotype was counted only a few times. The J gene is TRBJ2-3, the V gene TRBV9, with 7 bases fitting TRBD2. The germline V gene encodes CDR1 SGDLS and CDR2 YYNGEE. The junction had 8 bases not matched to a gene; V was cut back by 5 bases and J by 2 bases. CDR3 length: 15 residues. The CDR3 protein is CASRGGPPFTDTQYF. The CDR3 DNA reads TGTGCCAGCAGGGGAGGGCCTCCCTTCACAGATACGCAGTATTTT.

This clonotype was seen more than once but under ten times. The CDR3 protein is CASTMRGRDTQYF. For the CDR3, the DNA is TGTGCCAGCACCATGAGGGGACGGGATACGCAGTATTTT. The J gene is TRBJ2-3, the V gene TRBV7-2; perhaps D is TRBD1 or TRBD2 (5 bases each). Germline V gene lookup returns CDR1 SGHTA and CDR2 FQGNSA. Trimming shortened V by 7 bases and J by 6 bases, and 14 bases separated the two germline ends. The CDR3 is made up of 13 amino acids.

This clonotype was seen only a few times. This chain connects TRBV24-1 to TRBJ1-1, with D perhaps TRBD1 (5 bases). Germline values: CDR1 KGHDR, CDR2 SFDVKD. Trimming cost V 3 bases and J 5 bases, with 9 bases left between them. This CDR3 comprises 13 residues. CDR3 in amino acids: CATSDPPGTEAFF. CDR3 sequence (DNA): TGTGCCACCAGTGATCCCCCAGGGACTGAAGCTTTCTTT.

This clonotype turned up a few times. V is TRBV29-1 and J is TRBJ2-7, with D perhaps TRBD1 or TRBD2 (6 bases each). Trimming stripped 2 bases from V and 3 bases from J, with 23 bases between. The CDR3 sequence is 17 residues long. Germline values: CDR1 SQVTM, CDR2 ANQGSEA. CDR3 bases: TGCAGCGTTGAAAGTCCGGAGGGGGAAGGGGCGGACTACGAGCAGTACTTC. Protein sequence: CSVESPEGEGADYEQYF.

The chain uses TRBV11-3 and TRBJ2-3, with TRBD2 matching over 9 bases. Germline CDR1 SGHNT, CDR2 YENEEA. Germline trimming cut 5 bases from V and 2 bases from J; bases unmatched to any gene: 8. The CDR3 length is 16 residues. CDR3 loop: CASSSSGGGYTDTQYF. CDR3 coding DNA: TGTGCCAGCAGCAGTAGCGGGGGAGGTTACACAGATACGCAGTATTTT. The full variable domain, rest sourced from reference TRBV11-3 and TRBJ2-3, is EAGVVQSPRYKIIEKKQPVAFWCNPISGHNTLYWYLQNLGQGPELLIRYENEEAVDDSQLPKDRFSAERLKGVDSTLKIQPAELGDSAVYLCASSSSGGGYTDTQYFGPGTRLTVL.

This clonotype was picked up many times. CDR3 residues: CASSLGGLAGYNEQFF. DNA for the CDR3: TGTGCCAGCAGCTTAGGGGGACTAGCGGGGTACAATGAGCAGTTCTTC. The rearrangement joins TRBV7-2 to TRBJ2-1, with 13 bases matching TRBD2. CDR1 SGHTA and CDR2 FQGNSA come from the germline V gene. V shed 1 base, J shed 4 bases, and the junction held 1 base outside the gene matches. The length of the CDR3 is 16 residues.

The chain employs TRBV2 and TRBJ2-7; TRBD2 is a possible D gene (6 bases). CDR3 length: 13 residues. Germline CDR1 reads SNHLY; CDR2 reads FYNNEI. Trimming removed 8 bases from V and 5 bases from J, with 16 bases in between. In nucleotides, the CDR3 is TGTGCCAGCGAATTCAGGACTATCGACGAGCAGTACTTC. Its translation: CASEFRTIDEQYF.

This chain links TRBV19 with TRBJ2-2, with D possibly matching TRBD1 (10 bases). V gave up 4 bases and J gave up 6 bases, with 33 bases separating them. The CDR3 sequence is 21 residues long. Germline-derived CDR1 and CDR2 are LNHDA and SQIVND (reference sequence). CDR3 amino acids: CASSSRQGASTSGSVPGELFF. The CDR3 DNA follows: TGTGCCAGTAGTAGCCGACAGGGGGCTTCGACTAGCGGCTCGGTCCCCGGGGAGCTGTTTTTT.

The chain uses TRBV30 and TRBJ2-3; 8 bases fit TRBD1. The CDR3 sequence is 15 residues long. Losses at the gene ends were 0 bases for V and 7 bases for J; bases not matched to a gene: 9. Looked up from germline, CDR1 is GTSNPN and CDR2 is SVGIG (reference sequence). Here the CDR3 DNA reads TGTGCCTGGAGTGTACTGAGACAGGGGCCGTATACGCAGTATTTT. It translates to CAWSVLRQGPYTQYF.

Only a few counts were recorded for this clonotype. This sequence joins TRBV5-6 and TRBJ2-7; possible D gene TRBD1, 5 bases. The germline V and J ends were trimmed by 6 bases and 2 bases, with 15 bases remaining between them. Germline-derived CDR1 and CDR2 are SGHDT and YYEEEE. This CDR3 is built from 14 residues. CDR3 sequence: CASTVGQGPYEQYF. In DNA, the CDR3 is TGTGCCAGCACCGTGGGGCAGGGCCCCTACGAGCAGTACTTC.

The genes are TRBV30 and TRBJ2-7; D is unclear. V dropped 5 bases and J dropped 2 bases, with 10 bases sitting between them. Germline CDR1 is GTSNPN and CDR2 is SVGIG (reference sequence). The CDR3 is 12 residues long. CDR3 loop: CAWGRMTYEQYF. The CDR3 coding sequence is TGTGCCTGGGGACGGATGACCTACGAGCAGTACTTC. Combining the CDR3 with reference TRBV30 and TRBJ2-7 gives the whole variable domain SQTIHQWPATLVQPVGSPLSLECTVEGTSNPNLYWYRQAAGRGLQLLFYSVGIGQISSEVPQNLSASRPQDRQFILSSKKLLLSDSGFYLCAWGRMTYEQYFGPGTRLTVT.